The clone carrying this T cell receptor beta chain appeared many times. The antigen is not known. This entry comes from a study of T cells in Graves' hyperthyroidism and ophthalmopathy. Study details: Peripheral blood draws took place at initial diagnosis, ahead of any treatment.

V dropped 5 bases and J dropped 1 base, with 15 bases sitting between them. This CDR3 is built from 16 residues. General observations from the study: Most clonotypes that expanded in the thyroid above 0.001 also showed up in blood.

Template material for amplifying TCR beta CDR3 regions consisted of RNA transcripts. HTBI primers drove first-round RT-PCR of the TCR CDR3. TCRdb called the multiplex PCR reads again in MiXCR, with one record for every CDR3 protein. The data hold over 350,000 distinct CDR3 sequences, with around an eighth observed a single time. This TCR came from a middle-aged man with Graves' ophthalmopathy. Sequenced sample: blood. This chain connects TRBV12-3 or TRBV12-4 to TRBJ1-3; D not resolved. The CDR3 DNA follows: TGTGCCAGCAGTATAGTCCTGACAAAATCTGGAAACACCATATATTTT. Translating gives CASSIVLTKSGNTIYF.